This is a list of T cell receptor beta chains from one sample in a study of response to subunit inactivated influenza vaccine. TCRdb re-called the RT-PCR reads through MiXCR, storing one row per CDR3 protein. The sample yields under 950,000 distinct CDR3 sequences, less than 25% seen once. Sequencing was performed on PBMCs from blood, taken roughly 5 days after vaccination. Receptors originate from a man in his fifties or sixties who received an inactivated influenza vaccine. Both conserved end residues are part of each CDR3. Fields, in order: V gene, J gene, CDR3 protein.

V: TRBV20-1; J: TRBJ2-7; CDR3: CSARSPSGGAGEQYF
V: TRBV29-1; J: TRBJ2-5; CDR3: CSVGRPKETQYF
V: TRBV6-2/TRBV6-3; J: TRBJ2-3; CDR3: CASSYSDLATTQYF
V: TRBV5-1; J: TRBJ2-1; CDR3: CASKRGGSSLTYNEQFF
V: TRBV4-2; J: TRBJ1-5; CDR3: CASSQDLTGSNQPQHF
V: TRBV5-1; J: TRBJ1-2; CDR3: CASSPGDRSLYGYTF
V: TRBV5-5; J: TRBJ2-2; CDR3: CASRLGPTAPGELFF
V: TRBV11-2; J: TRBJ1-6; CDR3: CASSTTQNSPLHF
V: TRBV20-1; J: TRBJ2-7; CDR3: CSATGTSFYEQYF
V: TRBV10-3; J: TRBJ2-7; CDR3: CAISESLGRGSYEQYF
V: TRBV7-2; J: TRBJ2-2; CDR3: CASSVTSGAGELFF
V: TRBV10-3; J: TRBJ2-1; CDR3: CATATQRSYNEQFF
V: TRBV6-2/TRBV6-3; J: TRBJ2-1; CDR3: CASSYRAGPNNEQFF
V: TRBV27; J: TRBJ2-1; CDR3: CASSFNGASSYNEQFF
V: TRBV28; J: TRBJ2-6; CDR3: CASTLYSGANVLTF
V: TRBV20-1; J: TRBJ2-3; CDR3: CSAMRASGSLGDTQYF
V: TRBV18; J: TRBJ1-1; CDR3: CASSQVGFSAFF
V: TRBV20-1; J: TRBJ2-1; CDR3: CSARPGGTSWEQTIGNEQFF
V: TRBV6-1; J: TRBJ2-3; CDR3: CASSGAGATDTQYF
V: TRBV5-5; J: TRBJ2-1; CDR3: CASSQSGTRTYNEQFF
V: TRBV5-6; J: TRBJ2-1; CDR3: CASCSGWDNEQFF
V: TRBV20-1; J: TRBJ2-2; CDR3: CSARRTGGGGELFF
V: TRBV7-9; J: TRBJ1-1; CDR3: CASSLASTRTAFF
V: TRBV6-5; J: TRBJ2-7; CDR3: CASSYGPVYEQYF
V: TRBV12-3/TRBV12-4; J: TRBJ1-1; CDR3: CASSLFGAEAFF
V: TRBV9; J: TRBJ2-7; CDR3: CASSVSAQGISYEQYF
V: TRBV2; J: TRBJ1-2; CDR3: CASSGSTAYGYTF
V: TRBV7-9; J: TRBJ1-1; CDR3: CASSTRTGGLNTEAFF
V: TRBV3-1; J: TRBJ1-1; CDR3: CASSHRLTEAFF